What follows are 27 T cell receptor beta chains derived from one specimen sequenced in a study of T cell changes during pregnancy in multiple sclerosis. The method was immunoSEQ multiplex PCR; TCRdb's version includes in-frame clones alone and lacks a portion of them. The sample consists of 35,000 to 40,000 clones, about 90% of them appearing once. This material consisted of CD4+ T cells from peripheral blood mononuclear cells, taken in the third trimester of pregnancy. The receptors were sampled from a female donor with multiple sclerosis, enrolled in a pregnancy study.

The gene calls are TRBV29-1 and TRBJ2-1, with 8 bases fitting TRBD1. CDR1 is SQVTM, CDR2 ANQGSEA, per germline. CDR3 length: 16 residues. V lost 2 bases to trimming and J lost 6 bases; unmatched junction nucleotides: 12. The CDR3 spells CSVELTGDRGLNEQFF. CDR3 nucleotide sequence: TGCAGCGTTGAATTAACTGGAGACAGGGGTCTCAATGAGCAGTTCTTC.

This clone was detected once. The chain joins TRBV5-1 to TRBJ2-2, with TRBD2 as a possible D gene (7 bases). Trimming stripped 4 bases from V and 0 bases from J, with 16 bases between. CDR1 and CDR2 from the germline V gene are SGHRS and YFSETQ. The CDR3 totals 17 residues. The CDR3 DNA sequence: TGCGCCAGCAGCCCCGGGGGCGGGGGATCGAACACCGGGGAGCTGTTTTTT. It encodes CASSPGGGGSNTGELFF.

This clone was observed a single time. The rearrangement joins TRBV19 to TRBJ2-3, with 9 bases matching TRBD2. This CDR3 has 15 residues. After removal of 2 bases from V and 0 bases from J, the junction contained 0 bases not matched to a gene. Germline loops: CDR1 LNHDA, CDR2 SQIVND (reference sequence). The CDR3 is CASSITSGSTDTQYF. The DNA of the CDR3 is TGTGCCAGTAGTATAACTAGCGGGAGCACAGATACGCAGTATTTT.

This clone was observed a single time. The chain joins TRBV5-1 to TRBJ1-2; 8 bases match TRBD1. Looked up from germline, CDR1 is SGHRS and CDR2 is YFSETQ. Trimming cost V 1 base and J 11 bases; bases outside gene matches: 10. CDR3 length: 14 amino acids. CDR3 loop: CASSLSQGEGGYTF. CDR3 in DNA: TGCGCCAGCAGCTTGTCACAGGGGGAAGGAGGGTACACCTTC.

The chain's CDR3 is CASSKDQGLSTDTQYF. The CDR3 nucleotides are TGTGCCAGCAGCAAGGACCAGGGGCTAAGCACAGATACGCAGTATTTT. This chain links TRBV5-5 with TRBJ2-3; tentative D call: TRBD1 (6 bases). The ends were cut back, 4 bases at V and 0 bases at J, with 15 bases in the middle. CDR3 length equals 16 residues. Germline CDR1 is SGHKS and CDR2 is YYEKEE (reference sequence). Full variable domain (outside the CDR3, taken from reference TRBV5-5 and TRBJ2-3): DAGVTQSPTHLIKTRGQQVTLRCSPISGHKSVSWYQQVLGQGPQFIFQYYEKEERGRGNFPDRFSARQFPNYSSELNVNALLLGDSALYLCASSKDQGLSTDTQYFGPGTRLTVL.

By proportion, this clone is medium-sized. CDR3 sequence: CASSPRDRENEQYF. Written as DNA, the CDR3 is TGTGCCAGCTCACCTCGAGACAGGGAGAACGAGCAGTACTTC. The chain combines TRBV18 with TRBJ2-7; 7 bases are shared with TRBD1. This CDR3 has 14 residues. Trimming cost V 3 bases and J 5 bases; bases outside gene matches: 7. The germline V gene encodes CDR1 KGHSH and CDR2 LQKENI.

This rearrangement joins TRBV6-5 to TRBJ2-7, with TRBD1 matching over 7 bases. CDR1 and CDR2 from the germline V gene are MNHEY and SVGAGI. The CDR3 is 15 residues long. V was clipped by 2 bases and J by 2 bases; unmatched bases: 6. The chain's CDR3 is CASSYAGTDTYEQYF. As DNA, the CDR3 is TGTGCCAGCAGTTACGCCGGGACAGACACCTACGAGCAGTACTTC.

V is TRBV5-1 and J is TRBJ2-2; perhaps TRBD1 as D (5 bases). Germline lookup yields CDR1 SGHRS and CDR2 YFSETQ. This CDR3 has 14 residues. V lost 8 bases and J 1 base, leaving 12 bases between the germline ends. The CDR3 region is CASKGEVNTGELFF. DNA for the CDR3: TGCGCCAGTAAAGGGGAAGTGAACACCGGGGAGCTGTTTTTT.

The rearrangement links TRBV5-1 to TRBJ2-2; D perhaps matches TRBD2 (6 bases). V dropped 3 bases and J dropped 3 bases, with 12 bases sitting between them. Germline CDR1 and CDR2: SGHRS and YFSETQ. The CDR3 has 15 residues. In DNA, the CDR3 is TGCGCCAGCAGCTCGGGAGTAGGGGACACCGGGGAGCTGTTTTTT. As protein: CASSSGVGDTGELFF.

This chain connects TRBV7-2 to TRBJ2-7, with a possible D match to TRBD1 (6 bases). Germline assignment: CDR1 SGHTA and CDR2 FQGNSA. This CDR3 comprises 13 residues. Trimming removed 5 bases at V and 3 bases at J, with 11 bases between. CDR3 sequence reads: CASSSRDNYEQYF. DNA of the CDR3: TGTGCCAGCAGCAGTCGGGACAACTACGAGCAGTACTTC. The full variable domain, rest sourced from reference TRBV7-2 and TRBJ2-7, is GAGVSQSPSNKVTEKGKDVELRCDPISGHTALYWYRQSLGQGLEFLIYFQGNSAPDKSGLPSDRFSAERTGGSVSTLTIQRTQQEDSAVYLCASSSRDNYEQYFGPGTRLTVT.

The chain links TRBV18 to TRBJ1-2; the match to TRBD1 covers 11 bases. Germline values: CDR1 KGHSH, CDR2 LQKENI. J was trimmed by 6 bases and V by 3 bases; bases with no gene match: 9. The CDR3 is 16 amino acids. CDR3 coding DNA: TGTGCCAGCTCACCGACTCCGGGACAGGGGGAAGATGGCTACACCTTC. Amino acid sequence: CASSPTPGQGEDGYTF.

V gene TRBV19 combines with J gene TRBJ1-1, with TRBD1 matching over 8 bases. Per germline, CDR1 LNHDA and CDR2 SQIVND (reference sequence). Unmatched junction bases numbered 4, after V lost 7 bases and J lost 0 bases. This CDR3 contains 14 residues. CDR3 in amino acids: CASTSDRVNTEAFF. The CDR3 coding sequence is TGTGCCAGTACCTCGGACAGGGTGAACACTGAAGCTTTCTTT.

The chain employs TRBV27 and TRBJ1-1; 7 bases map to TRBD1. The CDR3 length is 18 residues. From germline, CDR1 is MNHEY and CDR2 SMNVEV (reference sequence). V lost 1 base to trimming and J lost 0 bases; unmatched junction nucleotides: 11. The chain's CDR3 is CASSLYRPTGILNTEAFF. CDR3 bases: TGTGCCAGCAGTTTATACCGACCGACAGGGATACTGAACACTGAAGCTTTCTTT.

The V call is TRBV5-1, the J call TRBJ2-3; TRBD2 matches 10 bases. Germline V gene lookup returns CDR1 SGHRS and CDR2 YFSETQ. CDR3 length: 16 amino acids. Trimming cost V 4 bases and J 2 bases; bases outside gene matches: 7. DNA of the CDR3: TGCGCCAGCAGCCTACTAGCGGGAACTAACACAGATACGCAGTATTTT. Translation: CASSLLAGTNTDTQYF.

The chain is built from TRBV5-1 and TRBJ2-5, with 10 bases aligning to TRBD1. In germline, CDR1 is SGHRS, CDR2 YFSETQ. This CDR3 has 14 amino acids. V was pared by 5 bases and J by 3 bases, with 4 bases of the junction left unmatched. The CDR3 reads CASSLTGGEETQYF. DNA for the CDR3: TGCGCCAGCAGTTTGACAGGGGGCGAAGAGACCCAGTACTTC.

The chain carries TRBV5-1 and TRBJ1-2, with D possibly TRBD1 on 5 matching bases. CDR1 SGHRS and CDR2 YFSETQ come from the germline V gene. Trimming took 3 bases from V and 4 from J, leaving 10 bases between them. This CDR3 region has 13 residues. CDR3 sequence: CASSSQDTYGYTF. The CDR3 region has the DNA TGCGCCAGCAGCTCACAGGACACCTATGGCTACACCTTC.

The CDR3 sequence is CASRKRAGDIYNEQFF. CDR3 nucleotide sequence: TGCGCCAGCCGGAAAAGAGCGGGAGACATCTACAATGAGCAGTTCTTC. The V and J genes are TRBV5-1 and TRBJ2-1; 8 bases map to TRBD2. V lost 7 bases, J lost 3 bases, and 12 bases stayed unmatched. CDR1 and CDR2 (germline): SGHRS, YFSETQ. The CDR3 has 16 amino acids.

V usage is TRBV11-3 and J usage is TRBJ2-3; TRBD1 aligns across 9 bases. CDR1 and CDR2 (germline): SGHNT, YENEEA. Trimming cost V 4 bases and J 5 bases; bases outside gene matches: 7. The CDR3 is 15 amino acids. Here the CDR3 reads CASSYPGQGEDTQYF. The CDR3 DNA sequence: TGTGCCAGCAGCTATCCGGGACAGGGTGAAGATACGCAGTATTTT.

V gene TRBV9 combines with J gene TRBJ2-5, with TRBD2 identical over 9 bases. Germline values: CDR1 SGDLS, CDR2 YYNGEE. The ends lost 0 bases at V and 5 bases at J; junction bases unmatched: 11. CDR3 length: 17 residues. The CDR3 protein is CASSVGGASGIAETQYF. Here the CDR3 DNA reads TGTGCCAGCAGCGTAGGGGGGGCTAGCGGGATTGCGGAGACCCAGTACTTC.

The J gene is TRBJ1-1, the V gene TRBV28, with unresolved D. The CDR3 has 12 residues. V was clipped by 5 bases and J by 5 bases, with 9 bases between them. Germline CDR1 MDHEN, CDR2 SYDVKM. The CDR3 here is CASSPGYTEAFF. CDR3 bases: TGTGCCAGCAGTCCAGGATATACTGAAGCTTTCTTT.

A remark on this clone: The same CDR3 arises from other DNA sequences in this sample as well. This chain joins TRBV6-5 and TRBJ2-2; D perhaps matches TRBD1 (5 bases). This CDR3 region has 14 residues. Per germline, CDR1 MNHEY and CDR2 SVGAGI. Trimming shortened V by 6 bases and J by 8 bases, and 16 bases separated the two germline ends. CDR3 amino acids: CASSLDRGGGELFF. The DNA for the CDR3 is TGTGCCAGCAGCCTCGACAGAGGTGGTGGGGAGCTGTTTTTT.

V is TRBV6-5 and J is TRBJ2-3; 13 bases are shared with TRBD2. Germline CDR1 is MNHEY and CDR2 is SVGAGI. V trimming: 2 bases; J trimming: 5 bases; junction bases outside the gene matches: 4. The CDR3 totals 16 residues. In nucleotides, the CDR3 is TGTGCCAGCAGTTACGGACTAGCGGGAGTTATAGATACGCAGTATTTT. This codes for CASSYGLAGVIDTQYF.

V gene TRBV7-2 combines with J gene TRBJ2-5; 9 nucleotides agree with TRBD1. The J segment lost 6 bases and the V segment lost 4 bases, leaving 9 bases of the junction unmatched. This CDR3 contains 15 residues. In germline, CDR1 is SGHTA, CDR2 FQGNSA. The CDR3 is CASSSWTGEAQTQYF. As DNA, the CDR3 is TGTGCCAGCAGCTCATGGACAGGGGAGGCTCAGACCCAGTACTTC. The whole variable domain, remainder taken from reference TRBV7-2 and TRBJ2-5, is GAGVSQSPSNKVTEKGKDVELRCDPISGHTALYWYRQSLGQGLEFLIYFQGNSAPDKSGLPSDRFSAERTGGSVSTLTIQRTQQEDSAVYLCASSSWTGEAQTQYFGPGTRLLVL.

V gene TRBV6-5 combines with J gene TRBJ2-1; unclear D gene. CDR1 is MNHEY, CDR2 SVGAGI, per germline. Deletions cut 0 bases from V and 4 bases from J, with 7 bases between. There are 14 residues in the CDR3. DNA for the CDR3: TGTGCCAGCAGTTACTCGAAACAATACAATGAGCAGTTCTTC. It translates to CASSYSKQYNEQFF.

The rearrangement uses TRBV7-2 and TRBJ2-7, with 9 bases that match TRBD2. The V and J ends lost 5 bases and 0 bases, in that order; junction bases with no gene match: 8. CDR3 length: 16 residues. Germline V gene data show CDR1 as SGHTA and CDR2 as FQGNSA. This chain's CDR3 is CASSPRLAVISYEQYF. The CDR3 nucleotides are TGTGCCAGCAGCCCAAGACTAGCGGTAATCTCCTACGAGCAGTACTTC.

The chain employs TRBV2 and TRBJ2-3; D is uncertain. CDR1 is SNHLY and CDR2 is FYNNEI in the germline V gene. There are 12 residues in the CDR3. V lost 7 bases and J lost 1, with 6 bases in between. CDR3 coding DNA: TGTGCCAGCATTGGAGGCACAGATACGCAGTATTTT. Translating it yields CASIGGTDTQYF.

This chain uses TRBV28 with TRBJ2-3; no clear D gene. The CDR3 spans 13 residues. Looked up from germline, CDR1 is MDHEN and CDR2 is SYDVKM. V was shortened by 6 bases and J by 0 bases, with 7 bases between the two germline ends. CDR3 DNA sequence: TGTGCCAGCAGCACAGATAGCACAGATACGCAGTATTTT. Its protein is CASSTDSTDTQYF.